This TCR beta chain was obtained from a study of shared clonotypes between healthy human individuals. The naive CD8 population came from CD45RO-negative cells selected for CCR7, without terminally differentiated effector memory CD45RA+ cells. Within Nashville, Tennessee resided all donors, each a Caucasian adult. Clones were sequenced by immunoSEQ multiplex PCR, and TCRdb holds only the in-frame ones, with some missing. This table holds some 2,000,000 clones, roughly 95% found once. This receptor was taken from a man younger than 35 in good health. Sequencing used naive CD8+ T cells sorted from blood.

The CDR3 loop reads CASSEAPGGDYGYTF. CDR3 DNA: TGTGCCAGCAGCGAGGCTCCGGGCGGTGACTATGGCTACACCTTC. This chain joins TRBV11-2 and TRBJ1-2; D unresolved. Germline V CDR1 and CDR2: SGHAT, FQNNGV. The CDR3 contains 15 residues. V lost 5 bases to trimming and J lost 3 bases, with 16 bases between them. Variable domain in full (rest from reference TRBV11-2 and TRBJ1-2): EAGVAQSPRYKIIEKRQSVAFWCNPISGHATLYWYQQILGQGPKLLIQFQNNGVVDDSQLPKDRFSAERLKGVDSTLKIQPAKLEDSAVYLCASSEAPGGDYGYTFGSGTRLTVV.